The T cell receptor (beta chain) described here comes from a study of T cells in Graves' hyperthyroidism and ophthalmopathy. Trimming removed 5 bases from V and 8 bases from J; junction bases left unmatched: 8. The CDR3 loop spans 12 amino acids. Germline V gene data show CDR1 as DFQATT and CDR2 as SNEGSKA (reference sequence). This clonotype came up a few times. Amplified regions were TCR beta CDR3 sequences from RNA transcripts. HTBI primers were employed in a first-round RT-PCR of the TCR CDR3. TCRdb recomputed calls from the multiplex PCR reads with MiXCR, one row per CDR3 protein. This table has around 570,000 distinct CDR3 sequences, about 20% appearing once.

Sample: blood. The TCR originated in a man aged 40-49 years with Graves' ophthalmopathy. The V gene is TRBV20-1, the J gene TRBJ1-2, with 7 bases fitting TRBD1. CDR3 in DNA: TGCAGTGCTTCGGACAGGCCATCCGGCTACACCTTC. This encodes CSASDRPSGYTF.